A selection of T cell receptor beta chains follows, all from one sample in a study of blood T cell repertoires in COVID-19. Measured with immunoSEQ multiplex PCR; TCRdb has only the in-frame clones, and not every one. This sample has around 32,000 clones, with just over 85% found just once. The sample comprised peripheral blood. The receptor source for this set is a woman aged 80 or over with active or convalescent COVID-19. The CDR3 runs from the conserved cysteine through the conserved F or W. The D gene is left open where the match is weak. The size of a clone is reported for some rows only, either as once, few or many, or as a class for expanded clones.

TRBV5-1	-	TRBJ2-3	TRBD2	CASSRNLAGGKTDTQYF	TGCGCCAGCAGCCGCAACTTAGCGGGAGGGAAGACAGATACGCAGTATTTT
TRBV6-5	-	TRBJ1-2	TRBD1	CASTRDRGRGYGYTF	TGTGCCAGCACCCGGGACAGGGGGCGAGGCTATGGCTACACCTTC
TRBV7-3	-	TRBJ1-3	-	CASSFLGGVSGNTIYF	TGTGCCAGCAGCTTCCTCGGAGGGGTCTCTGGAAACACCATATATTTT
TRBV7-2	-	TRBJ2-3	TRBD2	CASSLRLAGGGTDTQYF	TGTGCCAGCAGCTTAAGACTAGCGGGAGGGGGGACAGATACGCAGTATTTT
TRBV10-3	-	TRBJ2-7	TRBD2	CAISESSGGVAEQYF	TGTGCCATCAGTGAGTCGAGCGGGGGAGTCGCGGAGCAGTACTTC
TRBV5-1	-	TRBJ1-2	-	CASSPQDSVYGYTF	TGCGCCAGCAGCCCTCAGGACAGCGTCTATGGCTACACCTTC
TRBV6-6	-	TRBJ1-4	-	CASNPGVVANEKLFF	TGTGCCAGCAATCCAGGGGTTGTGGCTAATGAAAAACTGTTTTTT
TRBV6-2/TRBV6-3	-	TRBJ1-4	-	CASSPVEEATNEKLFF	TGTGCCAGCAGCCCCGTGGAAGAGGCAACTAATGAAAAACTGTTTTTT
TRBV18	-	TRBJ1-4	-	CASSPDRRDEKLFF	TGTGCCAGCTCACCGGACAGAAGGGATGAAAAACTGTTTTTT
TRBV7-8	-	TRBJ1-5	TRBD1	CASSQTGDNQPQHF	TGTGCCAGCAGCCAAACAGGGGACAATCAGCCCCAGCATTTT
TRBV14	-	TRBJ1-1	-	CASSRTQAGTEAFF	TGTGCCAGCAGCCGAACTCAGGCCGGCACTGAAGCTTTCTTT
TRBV2	-	TRBJ1-1	-	CASSGGINTEAFF	TGTGCCAGCAGTGGCGGGATAAACACTGAAGCTTTCTTT
TRBV7-8	-	TRBJ2-1	-	CASSPRLVTNEQFF	TGTGCCAGCAGCCCAAGACTAGTAACCAATGAGCAGTTCTTC
TRBV5-1	-	TRBJ1-1	TRBD1	CASSSRGLGMNTEAFF	TGCGCCAGCAGCTCAAGGGGGCTAGGAATGAACACTGAAGCTTTCTTT
TRBV15	-	TRBJ2-7	-	CATSRGAFGEQYF	TGTGCCACCAGCAGAGGGGCCTTTGGTGAGCAGTACTTC
TRBV3-1/TRBV3-2	once	TRBJ1-4	-	CASSQGQQSWEKLFF	TGTGCCAGCAGCCAAGGACAGCAGAGCTGGGAAAAACTGTTTTTT
TRBV19	-	TRBJ2-1	-	CASSISGIGGNEQFF	TGTGCCAGTAGTATATCTGGGATCGGCGGGAATGAGCAGTTCTTC
TRBV6-2/TRBV6-3	-	TRBJ1-2	TRBD1	CASSHRGTVRGYTF	TGTGCCAGCAGTCACAGGGGAACAGTGAGGGGCTACACCTTC
TRBV6-2/TRBV6-3	-	TRBJ2-7	-	CASSSLGATIHEQYF	TGTGCCAGCAGTTCTCTGGGGGCAACGATTCACGAGCAGTACTTC
TRBV2	-	TRBJ2-2	-	CASRGGMNTGELFF	TGTGCCAGCAGAGGGGGAATGAACACCGGGGAGCTGTTTTTT
TRBV5-6	-	TRBJ2-7	TRBD1	CASSPWTGSTYEQYF	TGTGCCAGCAGCCCATGGACAGGGAGCACCTACGAGCAGTACTTC
TRBV7-3	-	TRBJ2-6	-	CASSLMSSGANVLTF	TGTGCCAGCAGCTTAATGAGCTCTGGGGCCAACGTCCTGACTTTC
TRBV5-1	-	TRBJ1-4	-	CASSLATATNEKLFF	TGCGCCAGCAGCTTGGCGACAGCAACTAATGAAAAACTGTTTTTT
TRBV7-2	-	TRBJ2-1	TRBD2	CASSFGLAGEGFEGEQFF	TGTGCCAGCAGCTTCGGGCTAGCGGGAGAAGGGTTTGAGGGTGAGCAGTTCTTC
TRBV3-1/TRBV3-2	-	TRBJ1-1	-	CASSTARGTEAFF	TGTGCCAGCAGCACCGCCAGGGGAACTGAAGCTTTCTTT
TRBV9	-	TRBJ2-3	TRBD2	CASSGSSGRFLDTQYF	TGTGCCAGCAGCGGATCTAGCGGGAGGTTTCTAGATACGCAGTATTTT
TRBV2	-	TRBJ2-2	-	CASSPTSAGTGELFF	TGTGCCAGCAGTCCGACCTCGGCGGGCACCGGGGAGCTGTTTTTT
TRBV5-1	-	TRBJ2-7	TRBD2	CASSRTSGGTYEQYF	TGCGCCAGCAGCAGGACTAGCGGGGGGACTTACGAGCAGTACTTC
TRBV27	-	TRBJ2-2	-	CASTRVKGTGELFF	TGTGCCAGCACCAGGGTTAAAGGGACCGGGGAGCTGTTTTTT
TRBV7-9	-	TRBJ2-1	-	CASSPLWWARNEQFF	TGTGCCAGCAGCCCCCTATGGTGGGCGAGAAATGAGCAGTTCTTC
TRBV19	few	TRBJ1-1	TRBD1	CATNTPGTENTEAFF	TGTGCCACTAATACACCTGGGACAGAGAACACTGAAGCTTTCTTT
TRBV6-2/TRBV6-3	-	TRBJ2-5	-	CASSKGEGDQETQYF	TGTGCCAGCAGCAAAGGAGAGGGAGACCAAGAGACCCAGTACTTC
TRBV19	-	TRBJ2-4	TRBD1	CASSGGQGSSLAKNIQYF	TGTGCCAGTAGTGGGGGACAGGGGTCTTCCCTAGCCAAAAACATTCAGTACTTC
TRBV19	-	TRBJ2-7	TRBD2	CAGPWTSSIRWEQYF	TGTGCCGGGCCCTGGACTAGTTCGATACGGTGGGAGCAGTACTTC
TRBV10-3	once	TRBJ1-1	TRBD1	CAISTPGQGYTEAFF	TGTGCCATCAGTACTCCGGGACAGGGGTACACTGAAGCTTTCTTT
TRBV3-1/TRBV3-2	-	TRBJ1-5	TRBD1	CASSQDPAGGPSNQPQHF	TGTGCCAGCAGCCAAGATCCCGCAGGGGGCCCCTCCAATCAGCCCCAGCATTTT
TRBV11-3	-	TRBJ1-1	-	CASSLGPTLPMNTEAFF	TGTGCCAGCAGCTTAGGGCCTACACTACCTATGAACACTGAAGCTTTCTTT
TRBV7-8	-	TRBJ1-1	-	CASSQQRNTEAFF	TGTGCCAGCAGCCAACAGAGGAACACTGAAGCTTTCTTT
TRBV25-1	-	TRBJ1-1	TRBD1	CASSLSGGQGVSEAFF	TGTGCCAGCAGTCTTTCCGGAGGACAGGGGGTTTCTGAAGCTTTCTTT
TRBV9	-	TRBJ2-1	-	CASSTGVANYNEQFF	TGTGCCAGCAGCACAGGAGTGGCCAACTACAATGAGCAGTTCTTC
TRBV28	-	TRBJ1-2	-	CASSLSPGANYGYTF	TGTGCCAGCAGTTTATCCCCAGGGGCGAACTATGGCTACACCTTC
TRBV6-5	-	TRBJ1-1	TRBD1	CASSGGGLNTEAFF	TGTGCCAGCAGCGGAGGGGGCCTGAACACTGAAGCTTTCTTT
TRBV5-8	once	TRBJ2-2	TRBD1	CASRGGQAVNTGELFF	TGTGCCAGCAGGGGCGGACAGGCGGTGAACACCGGGGAGCTGTTTTTT
TRBV7-8	-	TRBJ2-3	-	CASSTQGRDTQYF	TGTGCCAGCAGCACTCAGGGAAGAGATACGCAGTATTTT
TRBV7-3	few	TRBJ2-2	-	CASSLSRGLGEEELFF	TGTGCCAGCAGCTTAAGTAGGGGGCTAGGGGAGGAGGAGCTGTTTTTT
TRBV5-1	once	TRBJ2-7	TRBD1	CASSFRDRAYEQYF	TGCGCCAGCAGCTTCCGGGACAGGGCCTACGAGCAGTACTTC
TRBV7-2	-	TRBJ1-5	-	CASSLESSTGPQHF	TGTGCCAGCAGCTTAGAGAGCAGCACAGGGCCCCAGCATTTT
TRBV5-1	-	TRBJ2-2	-	CASSLDPNVPHTGELFF	TGCGCCAGCAGCTTGGATCCTAACGTCCCACACACCGGGGAGCTGTTTTTT